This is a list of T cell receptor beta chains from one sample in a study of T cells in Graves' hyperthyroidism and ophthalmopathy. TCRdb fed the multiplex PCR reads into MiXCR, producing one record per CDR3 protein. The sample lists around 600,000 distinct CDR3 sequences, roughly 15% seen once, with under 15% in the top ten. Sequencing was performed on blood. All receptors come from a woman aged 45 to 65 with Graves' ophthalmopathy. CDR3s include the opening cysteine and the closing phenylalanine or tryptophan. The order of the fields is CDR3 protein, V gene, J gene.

cdr3_aa: CASSLALGTPAMNTEAFF
v_call: TRBV7-9
j_call: TRBJ1-1

cdr3_aa: CASSRWPSAETQYF
v_call: TRBV7-9
j_call: TRBJ2-5

cdr3_aa: CASSWLPGRHNEQFF
v_call: TRBV6-7
j_call: TRBJ2-1

cdr3_aa: CASSVSGSSGTDTQYF
v_call: TRBV5-5
j_call: TRBJ2-3

cdr3_aa: CASSPNYRVANYGYTF
v_call: TRBV7-8
j_call: TRBJ1-2

cdr3_aa: CASSPKAANNYGYTF
v_call: TRBV18
j_call: TRBJ1-2

cdr3_aa: CASSLGDRVQETQYF
v_call: TRBV11-2
j_call: TRBJ2-5

cdr3_aa: CASSVGPAGGIGEQFF
v_call: TRBV9
j_call: TRBJ2-1

cdr3_aa: CASSASGSGTYEQYF
v_call: TRBV9
j_call: TRBJ2-7

cdr3_aa: CASSLAPGRNEQFF
v_call: TRBV11-1
j_call: TRBJ2-1

cdr3_aa: CASRPLAADTQYF
v_call: TRBV10-2
j_call: TRBJ2-3

cdr3_aa: CASSYSGQTIYEQYF
v_call: TRBV6-2/TRBV6-3
j_call: TRBJ2-7

cdr3_aa: CASSQEALAGGPYEQYF
v_call: TRBV4-3
j_call: TRBJ2-7

cdr3_aa: CAISAEHYEQYF
v_call: TRBV10-3
j_call: TRBJ2-7

cdr3_aa: CASSVNSGRADTQYF
v_call: TRBV11-2
j_call: TRBJ2-3

cdr3_aa: CASSLPPTGFSYNEQFF
v_call: TRBV28
j_call: TRBJ2-1

cdr3_aa: CASSIPGFDEQYF
v_call: TRBV28
j_call: TRBJ2-7

cdr3_aa: CATSDLDRGPGNTIYF
v_call: TRBV24-1
j_call: TRBJ1-3

cdr3_aa: CASSSPRGGDTQYF
v_call: TRBV7-3
j_call: TRBJ2-3